This T cell receptor (beta chain) was captured in a study of molecular identifiers for immune sequencing clone quantification (dated by TCRdb to about 2018). Describing the broader study: For a replicate experiment, RNA from roughly 18,000 or 92,000 naive CD8 T cells was divided into five aliquots, and four of the five aliquots were sequenced. This methods study used CD8 T cells to benchmark TCR RNA copy counting and molecular-identifier clustering-based TCR repertoire sequencing (MIDCIRS).

Libraries of naive CD8 T cells were built from anywhere between roughly 18,000 and 1,000,000 sorted cells, with 10%, 30% or 50% of the purified RNA used. Naive CD8 T cells, defined as CD8+CD4-CCR7+CD45RA+, were FACS-sorted into RLT Plus buffer on a BD FACSAria II. To test detection sensitivity, Jurkat RNA equivalent to more than 9 TCR copies was spiked into samples of roughly 20,000-1,100,000 naive CD8 T cells. CD8 T cells were enriched using RosetteSep CD8+ T Cell Enrichment Cocktail and Ficoll-Paque, and the enriched cells then underwent ACK red cell lysis. Comments on this clonotype: Its antigen remains unidentified. Base quality data are lacking; no much larger clone is found one base away.

From the germline V gene, CDR1 is WSHSY and CDR2 is SAAADI. The CDR3 measures 16 amino acids from cysteine to phenylalanine. Only CDR3 DNA remains: 48 bases, in frame from the first base. V lost 0 bases and J lost 5 bases, and the count of bases not matched to a germline gene is 5. Overall study results and their limits: Approximately 2.7 recovered TCR RNA copies per cell were obtained by modeling, versus approximately 10 by digital PCR, implying a capture efficiency of 30% to 35%. Spiked-in Jurkat TCR RNA (around eleven copies' worth), which is not part of the donor repertoire, was contained in the naive libraries. In CMV-specific effector cells, clones with more than 20 RNA copies accounted for over 98% of molecules, whereas in naive cells such clones accounted for under 1%. Even against a background of approximately 1 million naive CD8 T cells, spiked-in Jurkat TCR RNA amounting to a single cell's worth was reported to be detectable. The sizes of highly expanded clones could end up underestimated when identical TCR molecules share a barcode. Without barcode sub-clustering, chimeric consensus sequences inflated TCR diversity; chimeras reached as high as 47%.

The library relied on PCR. TCRdb records NextSeq 500 as the sequencer. Bulk TCR libraries were generated as previously described, with the TCR primers listed in Table S5 used. Total RNA was purified with the Qiagen AllPrep DNA/RNA kit. Before any analysis, reads coming from multiple sequencing runs of the same library were combined into one pool. On the authors' methods: Reads were retained only if an exact TCR constant sequence was present, and the retained reads were trimmed to 150 nt and grouped according to their 12-nt molecular barcodes. Within each barcode group, reads were sub-clustered at a 15% Levenshtein threshold, and quality-weighted consensus sequences were built per RNA molecule. Non-functional sequences were filtered out, along with any lower-count sequence sitting one edit away from another sequence. Based on fitting two negative binomial distributions, any barcode sub-cluster with under 20% of the maximum read count was discarded. TCRdb reanalyzed the raw reads on its own, using fastp at Q25 for trimming and MiXCR for clone calling, and kept in-frame beta chains. Each CDR3 protein gets just one entry, which takes the most common genes and DNA from the rows behind it. TCRdb, rather than the study authors, made the V and J calls. The sample table contains approximately 550,000 distinct CDR3 sequences; only one count was recorded for approximately 25% of them. Roughly 0.79% of the sample rests with the top ten.

The source material was naive CD8+ T cells from blood, with Jurkat cell RNA spiked in. Explained via the paper, the cell subset or site label denotes: FACS-sorted CD8+CD4-CCR7+CD45RA+ naive T cells. This sequence uses TRBV10-2 and TRBJ2-1; the junction holds 9 bases that match TRBD2. This TCR was sampled from a human donor in good health. Some libraries in this study had Jurkat cell RNA spiked in. The sequence in DNA is TGCGCCAGCAGTGAGTCGTTTAGCGGGGGCCACAATGAGCAGTTCTTC. It is translated as CASSESFSGGHNEQFF.